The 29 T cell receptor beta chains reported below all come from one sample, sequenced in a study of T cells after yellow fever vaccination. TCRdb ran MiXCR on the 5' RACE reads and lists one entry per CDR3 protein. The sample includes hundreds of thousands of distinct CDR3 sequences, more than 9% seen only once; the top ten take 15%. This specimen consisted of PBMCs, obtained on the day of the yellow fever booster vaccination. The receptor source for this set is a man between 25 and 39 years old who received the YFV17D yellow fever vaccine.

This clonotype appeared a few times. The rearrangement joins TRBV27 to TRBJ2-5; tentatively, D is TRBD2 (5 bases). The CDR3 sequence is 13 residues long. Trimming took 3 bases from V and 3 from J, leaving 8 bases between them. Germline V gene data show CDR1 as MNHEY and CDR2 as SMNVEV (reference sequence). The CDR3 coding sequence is TGTGCCAGCAGTTTCTGGGGAGAAGAGACCCAGTACTTC. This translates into CASSFWGEETQYF.

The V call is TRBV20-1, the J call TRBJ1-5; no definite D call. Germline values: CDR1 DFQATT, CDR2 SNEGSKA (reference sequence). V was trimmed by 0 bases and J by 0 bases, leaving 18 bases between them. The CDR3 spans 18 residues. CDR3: CSAREGGRALTSNQPQHF. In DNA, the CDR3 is TGCAGTGCTAGAGAGGGTGGGAGAGCCCTAACTAGCAATCAGCCCCAGCATTTT.

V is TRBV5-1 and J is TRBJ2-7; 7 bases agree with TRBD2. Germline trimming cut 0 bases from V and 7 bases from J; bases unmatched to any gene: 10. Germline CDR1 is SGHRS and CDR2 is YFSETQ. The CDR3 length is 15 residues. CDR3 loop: CASSLVGTYGGEQYF. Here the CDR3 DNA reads TGCGCCAGCAGCTTGGTCGGGACTTACGGGGGGGAGCAGTACTTC.

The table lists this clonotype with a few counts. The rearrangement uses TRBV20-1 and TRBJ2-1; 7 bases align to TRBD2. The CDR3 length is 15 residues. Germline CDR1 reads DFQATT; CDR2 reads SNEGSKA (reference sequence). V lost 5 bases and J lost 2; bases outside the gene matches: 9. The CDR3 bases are TGCAGTGCTTCTATTCCAGCGGGAACCTACAATGAGCAGTTCTTC. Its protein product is CSASIPAGTYNEQFF.

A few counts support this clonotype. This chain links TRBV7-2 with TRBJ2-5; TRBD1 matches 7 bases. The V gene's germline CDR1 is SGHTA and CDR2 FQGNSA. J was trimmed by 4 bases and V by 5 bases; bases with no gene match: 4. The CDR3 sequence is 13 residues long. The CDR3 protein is CASSPNRGETQYF. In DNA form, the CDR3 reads TGTGCCAGCAGCCCAAACAGGGGAGAGACCCAGTACTTC. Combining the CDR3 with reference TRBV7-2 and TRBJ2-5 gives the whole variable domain GAGVSQSPSNKVTEKGKDVELRCDPISGHTALYWYRQSLGQGLEFLIYFQGNSAPDKSGLPSDRFSAERTGGSVSTLTIQRTQQEDSAVYLCASSPNRGETQYFGPGTRLLVL.

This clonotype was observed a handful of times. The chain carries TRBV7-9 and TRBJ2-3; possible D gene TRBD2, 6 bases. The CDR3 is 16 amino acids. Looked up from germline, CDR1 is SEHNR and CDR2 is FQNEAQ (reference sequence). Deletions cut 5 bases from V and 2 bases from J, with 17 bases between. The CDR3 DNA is TGTGCCAGCAGCGTGGCTTTAGCGGAGAACACAGATACGCAGTATTTT. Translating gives CASSVALAENTDTQYF.

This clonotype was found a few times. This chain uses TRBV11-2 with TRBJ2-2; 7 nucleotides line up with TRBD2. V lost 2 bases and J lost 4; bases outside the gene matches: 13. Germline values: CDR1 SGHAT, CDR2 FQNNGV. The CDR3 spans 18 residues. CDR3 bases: TGTGCCAGCAGCTTAATTAGCGGCGGGAGTGGGCCCACCGGGGAGCTGTTTTTT. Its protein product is CASSLISGGSGPTGELFF.

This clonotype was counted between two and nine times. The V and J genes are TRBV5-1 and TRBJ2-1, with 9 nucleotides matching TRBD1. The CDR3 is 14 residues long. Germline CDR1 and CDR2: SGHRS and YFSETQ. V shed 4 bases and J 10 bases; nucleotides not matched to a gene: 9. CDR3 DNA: TGCGCCAGCAGCCTACAGGGGGCTGGGGTCGAGCAGTTCTTC. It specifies CASSLQGAGVEQFF.

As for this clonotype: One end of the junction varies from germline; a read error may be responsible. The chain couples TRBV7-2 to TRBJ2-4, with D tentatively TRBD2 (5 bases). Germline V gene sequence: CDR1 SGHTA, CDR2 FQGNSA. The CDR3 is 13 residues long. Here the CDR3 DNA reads TGTGCCAGCAGCCCCGTCGGCGGACTGTCCAAGGACTTC. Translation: CASSPVGGLSKDF.

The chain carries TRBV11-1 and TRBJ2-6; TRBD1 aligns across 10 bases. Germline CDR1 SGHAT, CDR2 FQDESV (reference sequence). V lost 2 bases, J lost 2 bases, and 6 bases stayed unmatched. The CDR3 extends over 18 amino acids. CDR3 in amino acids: CASSLSTGGTTGANVLTF. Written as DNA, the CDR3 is TGTGCCAGCAGCTTATCGACAGGGGGCACAACTGGGGCCAACGTCCTGACTTTC.

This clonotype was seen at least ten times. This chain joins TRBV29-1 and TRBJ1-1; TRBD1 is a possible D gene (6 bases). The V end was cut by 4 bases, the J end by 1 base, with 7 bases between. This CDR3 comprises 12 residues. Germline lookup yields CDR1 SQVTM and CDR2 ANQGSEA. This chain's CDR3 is CSVGTANTEAFF. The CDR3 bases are TGCAGCGTTGGGACAGCGAACACTGAAGCTTTCTTT.

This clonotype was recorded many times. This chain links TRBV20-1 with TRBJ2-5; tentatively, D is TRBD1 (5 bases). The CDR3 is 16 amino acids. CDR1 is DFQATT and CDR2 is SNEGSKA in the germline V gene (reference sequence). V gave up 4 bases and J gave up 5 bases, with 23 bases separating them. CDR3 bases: TGCAGTGCTATTTTTTCTGCAGGGCGGTCGGTCGAGACCCAGTACTTC. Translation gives CSAIFSAGRSVETQYF.

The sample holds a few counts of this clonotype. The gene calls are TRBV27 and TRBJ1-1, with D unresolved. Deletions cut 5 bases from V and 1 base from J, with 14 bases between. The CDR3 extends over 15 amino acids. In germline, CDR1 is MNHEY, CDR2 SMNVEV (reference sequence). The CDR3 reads CASSSRLTENTEAFF. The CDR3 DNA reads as TGTGCCAGCAGTAGCAGGCTTACAGAGAACACTGAAGCTTTCTTT.

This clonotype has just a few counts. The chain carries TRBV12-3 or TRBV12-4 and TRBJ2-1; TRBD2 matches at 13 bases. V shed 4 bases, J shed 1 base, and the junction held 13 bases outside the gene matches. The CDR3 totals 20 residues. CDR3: CASSSSTGTSGKESYNEQFF. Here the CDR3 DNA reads TGTGCCAGCAGTTCCTCGACGGGGACTAGCGGGAAGGAGTCCTACAATGAGCAGTTCTTC.

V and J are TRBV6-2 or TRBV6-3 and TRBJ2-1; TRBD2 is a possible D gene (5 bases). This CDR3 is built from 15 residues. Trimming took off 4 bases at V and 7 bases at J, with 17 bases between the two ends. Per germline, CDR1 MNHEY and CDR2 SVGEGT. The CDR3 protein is CASSFTSKVTNEQFF. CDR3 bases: TGTGCCAGCAGTTTCACTAGTAAGGTAACGAATGAGCAGTTCTTC.

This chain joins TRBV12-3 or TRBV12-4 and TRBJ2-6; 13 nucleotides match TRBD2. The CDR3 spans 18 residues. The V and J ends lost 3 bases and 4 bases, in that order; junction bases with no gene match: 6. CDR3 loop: CASSFSGLAGAGANVLTF. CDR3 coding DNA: TGTGCCAGCAGTTTTTCCGGACTAGCGGGAGCCGGGGCCAACGTCCTGACTTTC.

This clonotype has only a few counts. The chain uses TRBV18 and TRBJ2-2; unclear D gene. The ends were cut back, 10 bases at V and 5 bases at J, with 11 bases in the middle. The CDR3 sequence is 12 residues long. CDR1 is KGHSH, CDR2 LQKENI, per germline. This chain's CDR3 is CATSYGTGELFF. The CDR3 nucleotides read TGTGCCACCTCCTACGGTACCGGGGAGCTGTTTTTT. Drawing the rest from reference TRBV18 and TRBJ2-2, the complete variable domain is NAGVMQNPRHLVRRRGQEARLRCSPMKGHSHVYWYRQLPEEGLKFMVYLQKENIIDESGMPKERFSAEFPKEGPSILRIQQVVRGDSAAYFCATSYGTGELFFGEGSRLTVL.

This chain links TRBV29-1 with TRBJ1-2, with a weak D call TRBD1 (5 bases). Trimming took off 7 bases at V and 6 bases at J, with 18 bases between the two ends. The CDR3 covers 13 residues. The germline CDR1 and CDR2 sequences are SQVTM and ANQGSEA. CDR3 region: CSGPMGRGDGYTF. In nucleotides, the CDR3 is TGCAGCGGGCCCATGGGACGGGGGGATGGCTACACCTTC.

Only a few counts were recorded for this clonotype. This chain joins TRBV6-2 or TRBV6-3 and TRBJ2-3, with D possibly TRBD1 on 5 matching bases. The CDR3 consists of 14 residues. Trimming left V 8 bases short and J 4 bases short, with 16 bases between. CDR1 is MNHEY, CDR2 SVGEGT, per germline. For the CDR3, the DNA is TGTGCCAGCGGACATTTATCGGGCGCAGATACGCAGTATTTT. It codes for CASGHLSGADTQYF.

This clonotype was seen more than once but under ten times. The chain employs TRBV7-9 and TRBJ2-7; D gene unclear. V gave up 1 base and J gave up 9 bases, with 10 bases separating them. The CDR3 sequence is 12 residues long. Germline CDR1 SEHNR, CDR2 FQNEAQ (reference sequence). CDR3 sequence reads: CASSLDGLVQYF. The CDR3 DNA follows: TGTGCCAGCAGCTTAGATGGGTTGGTGCAGTACTTC.

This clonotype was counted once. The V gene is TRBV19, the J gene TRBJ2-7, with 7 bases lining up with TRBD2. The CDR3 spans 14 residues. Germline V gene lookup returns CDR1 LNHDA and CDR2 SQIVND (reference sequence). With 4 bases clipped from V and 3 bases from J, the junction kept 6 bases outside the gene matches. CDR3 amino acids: CASSRGGSIYEQYF. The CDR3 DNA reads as TGTGCCAGTAGTAGAGGCGGGAGTATCTACGAGCAGTACTTC.

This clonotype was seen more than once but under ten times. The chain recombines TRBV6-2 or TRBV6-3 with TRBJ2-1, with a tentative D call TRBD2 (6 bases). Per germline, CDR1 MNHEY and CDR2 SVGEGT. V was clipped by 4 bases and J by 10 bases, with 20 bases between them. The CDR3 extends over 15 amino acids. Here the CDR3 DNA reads TGTGCCAGCAGTTCTCTTGGTCGGCGGGAAAGCGAGCAGTTCTTC. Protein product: CASSSLGRRESEQFF.

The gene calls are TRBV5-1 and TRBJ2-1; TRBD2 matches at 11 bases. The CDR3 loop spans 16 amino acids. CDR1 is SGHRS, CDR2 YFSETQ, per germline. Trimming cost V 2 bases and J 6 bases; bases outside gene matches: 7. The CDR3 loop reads CASSFISGRAFNEQFF. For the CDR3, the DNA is TGCGCCAGCAGCTTCATTAGCGGGAGGGCCTTCAATGAGCAGTTCTTC.

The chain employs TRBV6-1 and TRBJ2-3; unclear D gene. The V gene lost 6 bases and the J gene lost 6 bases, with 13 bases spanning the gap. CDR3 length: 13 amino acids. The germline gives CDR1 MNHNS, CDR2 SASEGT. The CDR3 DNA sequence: TGTGCCAGCAGACTTTTCCGGATGGATACGCAGTATTTT. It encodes CASRLFRMDTQYF.

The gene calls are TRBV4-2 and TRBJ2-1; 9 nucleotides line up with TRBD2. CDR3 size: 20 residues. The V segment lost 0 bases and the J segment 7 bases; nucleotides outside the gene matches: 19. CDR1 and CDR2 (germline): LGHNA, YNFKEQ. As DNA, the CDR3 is TGTGCCAGCAGCCAAGACCCATCGCGGGAGGGGTGGCAGGTCAGGAATGAGCAGTTCTTC. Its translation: CASSQDPSREGWQVRNEQFF.

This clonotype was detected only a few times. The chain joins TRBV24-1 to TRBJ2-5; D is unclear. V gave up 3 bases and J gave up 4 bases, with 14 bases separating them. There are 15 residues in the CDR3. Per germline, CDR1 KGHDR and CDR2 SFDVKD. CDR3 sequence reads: CATSDRTVLGETQYF. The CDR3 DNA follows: TGTGCCACCAGTGATCGAACAGTGTTGGGAGAGACCCAGTACTTC.

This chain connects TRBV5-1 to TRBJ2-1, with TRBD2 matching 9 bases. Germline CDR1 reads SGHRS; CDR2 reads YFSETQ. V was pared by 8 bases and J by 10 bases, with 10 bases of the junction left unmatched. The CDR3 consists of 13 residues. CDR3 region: CASRVAGVNEQFF. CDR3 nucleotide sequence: TGCGCCAGTCGGGTAGCGGGAGTCAACGAGCAGTTCTTC.

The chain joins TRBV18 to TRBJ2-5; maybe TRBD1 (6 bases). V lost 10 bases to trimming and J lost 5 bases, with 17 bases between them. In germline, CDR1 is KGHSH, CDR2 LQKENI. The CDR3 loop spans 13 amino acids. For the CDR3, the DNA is TGTGCCACCCAAACAGGACAGACGGAGACCCAGTACTTC. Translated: CATQTGQTETQYF.

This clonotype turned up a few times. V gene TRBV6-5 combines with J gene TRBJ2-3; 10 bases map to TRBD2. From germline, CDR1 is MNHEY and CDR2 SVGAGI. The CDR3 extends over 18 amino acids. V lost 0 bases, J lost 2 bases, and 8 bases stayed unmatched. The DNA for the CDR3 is TGTGCCAGCAGTTACTCGGGGAGCGGGAGGGCCTTCACAGATACGCAGTATTTT. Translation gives CASSYSGSGRAFTDTQYF.